The clone carrying this T cell receptor beta chain was seen ten or more times. The antigen is not known. Unique molecular identifier tags were affixed to discrete cDNA molecules. TCRdb independently ran MiXCR on the 5' RACE reads; one entry per CDR3 protein. The table lists fewer than 85,000 distinct CDR3 sequences, under 15% of them singletons. With 3 bases removed from V and 7 bases from J, the gap between germline ends came to 10 bases. Per germline, CDR1 LNHDA and CDR2 SQIVND (reference sequence). CDR3 length: 13 amino acids. This sample was taken from a study of early T cells in non-severe SARS-CoV-2 infection. Overall study context: The authors sequenced bulk RNA from unsorted whole blood, leaving chains unpaired.

Regarding the study as a whole: Missing private and CD4 specificities, VDJdb matching favored anti-spike CD8 responses.

The chain uses TRBV19 and TRBJ2-1; D gene unclear. Material: whole blood. This clonotype was obtained from an adult who was a healthcare worker with PCR-confirmed SARS-CoV-2 infection or an uninfected control (not recorded which). The CDR3 reads CASSIGLRNEQFF. The CDR3 region has the DNA TGTGCCAGTAGTATTGGGCTGAGGAATGAGCAGTTCTTC.